This is a list of T cell receptor beta chains from one sample in a study of blood T cell repertoires in COVID-19. The method was immunoSEQ multiplex PCR; TCRdb's version includes in-frame clones alone and lacks a portion of them. The table shows about 300,000 clones, with roughly 85% occurring only once. Sequencing input: peripheral blood. The receptors derive from a woman aged 45-65 years who had recovered from COVID-19. Both conserved end residues are part of each CDR3. The order of the fields is CDR3 protein, clone size, V gene. Size tells how often a clone was seen (once, few, many) or the class of an expanded clone, and some rows leave it out.

CDR3aa: CASSPQSGGGGEQFF
abundance: .
v_gene: TRBV7-3

CDR3aa: CASSRQVNTDTQYF
abundance: .
v_gene: TRBV27

CDR3aa: CASSARQGYEQYF
abundance: .
v_gene: TRBV9

CDR3aa: CASSSGQLTETQYF
abundance: once
v_gene: TRBV7-2

CDR3aa: CASSGGAGGPRETQYF
abundance: .
v_gene: TRBV5-1

CDR3aa: CASRPDMGGKHETQYF
abundance: .
v_gene: TRBV5-4

CDR3aa: CASSLKAGGPKDTQYF
abundance: .
v_gene: TRBV27

CDR3aa: CASSIGSGHSYEQYF
abundance: .
v_gene: TRBV19

CDR3aa: CASSPRNGGVYEQYF
abundance: .
v_gene: TRBV18

CDR3aa: CASSIGGAGTQYF
abundance: .
v_gene: TRBV19

CDR3aa: CASRSQPKTSGGVKNIQYF
abundance: .
v_gene: TRBV12-2

CDR3aa: CAWGRGYNEQFF
abundance: once
v_gene: TRBV30

CDR3aa: CASSWTGQGDNSPLHF
abundance: few
v_gene: TRBV5-1

CDR3aa: CASSLAAGATDTQYF
abundance: .
v_gene: TRBV5-6

CDR3aa: CASSLIVATVHGYTF
abundance: .
v_gene: TRBV28

CDR3aa: CASSLGQGVYEQYF
abundance: .
v_gene: TRBV5-1

CDR3aa: CASSLVSSGVKDTQYF
abundance: .
v_gene: TRBV7-9

CDR3aa: CASSLRLAGLGQYF
abundance: .
v_gene: TRBV28

CDR3aa: CSARRASLETQYF
abundance: .
v_gene: TRBV29-1

CDR3aa: CASSQEYRGMGTEAFF
abundance: .
v_gene: TRBV4-3

CDR3aa: CASSYSGVGNQPQHF
abundance: .
v_gene: TRBV6-2/TRBV6-3

CDR3aa: CASKVSAGRNYEQYF
abundance: .
v_gene: TRBV5-1

CDR3aa: CGGQGSNTEAFF
abundance: few
v_gene: TRBV2

CDR3aa: CASSAATGGGYTF
abundance: .
v_gene: TRBV28

CDR3aa: CASSRDREISPNEQYF
abundance: .
v_gene: TRBV4-3

CDR3aa: CATQAGGQGNQPQHF
abundance: .
v_gene: TRBV10-3

CDR3aa: CASTGGNNNQPQHF
abundance: .
v_gene: TRBV28

CDR3aa: CAWSAGDTQYF
abundance: .
v_gene: TRBV30

CDR3aa: CASSQDRRISGNTIYF
abundance: .
v_gene: TRBV3-1/TRBV3-2

CDR3aa: CASSQGLAGENAYYEQYF
abundance: .
v_gene: TRBV4-3

CDR3aa: CASSSPSGVHNEQFF
abundance: .
v_gene: TRBV28

CDR3aa: CASSRTSGGVNEQFF
abundance: once
v_gene: TRBV19

CDR3aa: CASSRMGTANNSPLHF
abundance: .
v_gene: TRBV11-1

CDR3aa: CASSFYETGGPSEAFF
abundance: .
v_gene: TRBV27

CDR3aa: CASSPGSAGITDTQYF
abundance: .
v_gene: TRBV18

CDR3aa: CASSTGTGYTEAFF
abundance: .
v_gene: TRBV19

CDR3aa: CSASPLGRAANEKLFF
abundance: once
v_gene: TRBV20-1

CDR3aa: CASSITRRSVNQPQHF
abundance: .
v_gene: TRBV19

CDR3aa: CASSLAAVDTQYF
abundance: .
v_gene: TRBV7-9

CDR3aa: CASSPRTGGTDTQYF
abundance: .
v_gene: TRBV19

CDR3aa: CASSLGVRGHEDTQYF
abundance: .
v_gene: TRBV7-7

CDR3aa: CASSRPGGYYEQYF
abundance: .
v_gene: TRBV27

CDR3aa: CASSTTGFNTEAFF
abundance: .
v_gene: TRBV19